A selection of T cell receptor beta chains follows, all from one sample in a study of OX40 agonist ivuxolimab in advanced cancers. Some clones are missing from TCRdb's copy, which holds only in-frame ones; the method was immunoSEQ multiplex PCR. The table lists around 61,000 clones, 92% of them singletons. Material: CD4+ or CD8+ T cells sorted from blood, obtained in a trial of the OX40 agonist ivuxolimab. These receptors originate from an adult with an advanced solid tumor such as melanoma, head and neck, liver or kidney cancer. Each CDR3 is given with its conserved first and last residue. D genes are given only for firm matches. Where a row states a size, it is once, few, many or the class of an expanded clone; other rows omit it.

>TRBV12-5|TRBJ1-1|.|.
TGTGCTAGTGGTGCTGGATTAGATGAAGCTTTCTTT
CASGAGLDEAFF
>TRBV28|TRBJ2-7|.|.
TGTGCCAGCAGTTTACTAGGACGTTCCTACGAGCAGTACTTC
CASSLLGRSYEQYF
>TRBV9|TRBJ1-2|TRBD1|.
TGTGCCAGCAGCGTAGGGACGGACAGGGACTATGGCTACACCTTC
CASSVGTDRDYGYTF
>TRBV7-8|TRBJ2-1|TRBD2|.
TGTGCCAGCAGCCTTCTGGGACTAGCGGGGGGATATGAGCAGTTCTTC
CASSLLGLAGGYEQFF
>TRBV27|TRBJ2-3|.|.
TGTGCCAGCAGTTTACTCGGTGCCGGGGTTAGCACAGATACGCAGTATTTT
CASSLLGAGVSTDTQYF
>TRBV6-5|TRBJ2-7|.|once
TGTGCCAGCAGTTACTCGGACGGAGCCTACGAGCAGTACTTC
CASSYSDGAYEQYF
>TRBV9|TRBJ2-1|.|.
TGTGCCAGCAGCGTAGACGGAAAGAGCTCCTACAATGAGCAGTTCTTC
CASSVDGKSSYNEQFF
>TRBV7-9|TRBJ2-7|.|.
TGTGCCAGCAGCATCGGGGGGCCCCACGAGCAGTACTTC
CASSIGGPHEQYF
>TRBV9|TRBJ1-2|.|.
TGTGCCAGCAGCGTAGAGGGTAGCCCCTATGGCTACACCTTC
CASSVEGSPYGYTF
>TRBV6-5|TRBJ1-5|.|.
TGTGCCAGCAGTTCCCAGGGTGGGCCCCAGCATTTT
CASSSQGGPQHF
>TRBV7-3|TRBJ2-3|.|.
TGTGCCAGCAGCTCAACAGGGAACCCTAGCACAGATACGCAGTATTTT
CASSSTGNPSTDTQYF
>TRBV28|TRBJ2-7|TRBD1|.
TGTGCCAGCAGTCAATACAGGGGCTCCTACGAGCAGTACTTC
CASSQYRGSYEQYF
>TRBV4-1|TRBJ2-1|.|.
TGCGCCAGCAGCCAAGAAGGTTTTGTCCCGGGGCAGTTCTTC
CASSQEGFVPGQFF
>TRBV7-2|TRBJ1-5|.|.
TGTGCCAGCAGCTTAGCGGGCGGGGGGTTGGAGCCCCAGCATTTT
CASSLAGGGLEPQHF
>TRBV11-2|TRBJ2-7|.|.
TGTGCCAGCAGCTTTTTCGACGGCGAGCAGTACTTC
CASSFFDGEQYF
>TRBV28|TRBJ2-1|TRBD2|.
TGTGCCAGCACCATGTATAGCGGGGCCTCCTACAATGAGCAGTTCTTC
CASTMYSGASYNEQFF
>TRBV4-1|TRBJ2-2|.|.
TGCGCCAGCAGCCCGCGGGAGGGCAGGGGGCCCCCGAACACCGGGGAGCTGTTTTTT
CASSPREGRGPPNTGELFF
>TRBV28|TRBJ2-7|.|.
TGTGCCAGCAGCCTCGAGGGGGGTACCGGGGAGCAGTACTTC
CASSLEGGTGEQYF
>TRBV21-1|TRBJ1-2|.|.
TGTGCCAGCAGCAAATGGTCGAGGGAGGGGGCCGTGGGCTACACCTTC
CASSKWSREGAVGYTF
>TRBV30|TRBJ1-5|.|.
TGTGCCTGGAGTGGGGTTTATAGCAATCAGCCCCAGCATTTT
CAWSGVYSNQPQHF
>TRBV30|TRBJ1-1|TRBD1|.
TGTGCCTGGAGTAAAACCCCAGGGGGCACTGAAGCTTTCTTT
CAWSKTPGGTEAFF
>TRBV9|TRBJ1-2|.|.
TGTGCCAGCAGCGTAGGACAGAACTATGGCTACACCTTC
CASSVGQNYGYTF
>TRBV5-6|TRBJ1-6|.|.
TGTGCCAGCAGCTTGGGGGGAACCTATAATTCACCCCTCCACTTT
CASSLGGTYNSPLHF
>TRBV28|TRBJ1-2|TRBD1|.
TGTGCCAGCAGAGCCGGGACAGGGTACTATGGCTACACCTTC
CASRAGTGYYGYTF
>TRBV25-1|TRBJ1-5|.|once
TGTGCCAGCAGCGACCTGGGGGTCAATCAGCCCCAGCATTTT
CASSDLGVNQPQHF
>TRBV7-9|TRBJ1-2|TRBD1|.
TGTGCCAGCAGCCCCGGGACAGTCTATGGCTACACCTTC
CASSPGTVYGYTF
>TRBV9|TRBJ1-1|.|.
TGTGCCAGCAGCACTCATGCCCGGACCAACACTGAAGCTTTCTTT
CASSTHARTNTEAFF
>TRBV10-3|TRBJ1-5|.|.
TGTGCCATTTCCGGAGAGGATAGCAATCAGCCCCAGCATTTT
CAISGEDSNQPQHF
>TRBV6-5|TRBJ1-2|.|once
TGTGCCAGCAGTTACAAGTTCGGCAGGGGAAGCAATGGCTACACCTTC
CASSYKFGRGSNGYTF
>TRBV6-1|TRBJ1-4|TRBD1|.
TGTGCCAGCAGATCAGGACAGGGCGAAAAACTGTTTTTT
CASRSGQGEKLFF
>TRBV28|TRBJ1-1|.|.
TGTGCCAGCAGCTTGGACGCCCTCCTGAACACTGAAGCTTTCTTT
CASSLDALLNTEAFF
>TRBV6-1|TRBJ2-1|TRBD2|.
TGTGCCAGCAGTGGACTAGCGGGGGTGGAATTCTACAATGAGCAGTTCTTC
CASSGLAGVEFYNEQFF
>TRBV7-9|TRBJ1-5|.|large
TGTGCCAGCAGCCGAACCGAGGGTGGAGATCAGCCCCAGCATTTT
CASSRTEGGDQPQHF
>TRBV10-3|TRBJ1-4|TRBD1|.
TGTGCCATCAGTGAGGTGGGACAGGGTGGTGAAAAACTGTTTTTT
CAISEVGQGGEKLFF
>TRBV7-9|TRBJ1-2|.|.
TGTGCCAGCAGCTTACGAGTAGACTATGGCTACACCTTC
CASSLRVDYGYTF
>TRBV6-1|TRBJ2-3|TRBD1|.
TGTGCCAGCAGTTTACAGGGGGCAGATACGCAGTATTTT
CASSLQGADTQYF
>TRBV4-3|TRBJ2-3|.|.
TGCGCCAGCAGCCAAGAAGAGGGGGGTACAGATACGCAGTATTTT
CASSQEEGGTDTQYF
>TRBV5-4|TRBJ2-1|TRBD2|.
TGTGCCAGCAGCAACCCGGGACTAAGCAATGAGCAGTTCTTC
CASSNPGLSNEQFF
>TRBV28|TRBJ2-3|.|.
TGTGCCACTAGTCCAGGGGATGGAACAGATACGCAGTATTTT
CATSPGDGTDTQYF
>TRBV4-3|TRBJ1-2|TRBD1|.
TGCGCCAGCAGACCCCCCGGGACAGGGTATGGCTACACCTTC
CASRPPGTGYGYTF
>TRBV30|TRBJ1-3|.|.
TGTGCCTGGAGTAAAGGGTGGGGAAACACCATATATTTT
CAWSKGWGNTIYF
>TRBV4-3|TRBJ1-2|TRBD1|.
TGCGCCAGCAGGATCAACAGGGGCCCTAACTATGGCTACACCTTC
CASRINRGPNYGYTF
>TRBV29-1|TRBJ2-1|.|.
TGCAGCGTTGAGGCGAGAACCGATGAGCAGTTCTTC
CSVEARTDEQFF